This T cell receptor (beta chain) originates from a study of human T cells and chemical hapten exposure. Study-level background: Skin of the upper inner arm, 2 cm by 2 cm, received 2% DPC for sensitization. General observations from the study: Expanded TCRs formed significantly more large CDR3 similarity clusters than controls.

Germline V CDR1 and CDR2: DFQATT, SNEGSKA (reference sequence). The CDR3 spans 14 residues. Trimming took 7 bases from V and 2 from J, leaving 18 bases between them. Each cDNA molecule in the library carried unique molecular identifiers. Each CDR3 protein is one row after TCRdb ran MiXCR on the RACE reads. The sample records 360,000 or so distinct CDR3 sequences, about 6.9% being singletons. About this clonotype: What it binds is not known.

Time point specified: patch test 2, 6 weeks after DPC sensitization. Treatment denoted: therapeutic diphenylcyclopropenone sensitization with weekly scalp DPC. Every donor had alopecia and was 18 to 70 years old; all were suitable for DPC. The clonotype comes from a woman aged 18 to 35 with alopecia areata. Some clones in this sample may be carry-over from other donors' samples. Sample: whole blood, taken in connection with sensitization to the hapten diphenylcyclopropenone (DPC). J is TRBJ2-7 and V is TRBV20-1; D perhaps matches TRBD2 (5 bases). The DNA for the CDR3 is TGCAGTGTTTCGAGCGGACTTATAACCTACGAGCAGTACTTC. It codes for CSVSSGLITYEQYF.